Included here is one T cell receptor beta chain sequence, with context. The data originate from a study of T cell changes during pregnancy in multiple sclerosis. Measured with immunoSEQ multiplex PCR; TCRdb has only the in-frame clones, and not every one. The sample gives over 85,000 clones, less than 95% of which show up once; just over 0.75% is in the top ten. CDR3 length: 13 residues. CDR1 and CDR2 (germline): SGHRS, YFSETQ. Trimming removed 7 bases from V and 0 bases from J, with 11 bases in between. Sequences were derived from peripheral blood, sampled in the second trimester of pregnancy. This receptor was obtained from a female donor in good health, enrolled as a control in a pregnancy study. This rearrangement joins TRBV5-1 to TRBJ2-7; tentatively, D is TRBD1 (5 bases). CDR3 amino acids: CASSDRSSYEQYF. CDR3 sequence (DNA): TGCGCCAGCTCAGACAGAAGCTCCTACGAGCAGTACTTC.